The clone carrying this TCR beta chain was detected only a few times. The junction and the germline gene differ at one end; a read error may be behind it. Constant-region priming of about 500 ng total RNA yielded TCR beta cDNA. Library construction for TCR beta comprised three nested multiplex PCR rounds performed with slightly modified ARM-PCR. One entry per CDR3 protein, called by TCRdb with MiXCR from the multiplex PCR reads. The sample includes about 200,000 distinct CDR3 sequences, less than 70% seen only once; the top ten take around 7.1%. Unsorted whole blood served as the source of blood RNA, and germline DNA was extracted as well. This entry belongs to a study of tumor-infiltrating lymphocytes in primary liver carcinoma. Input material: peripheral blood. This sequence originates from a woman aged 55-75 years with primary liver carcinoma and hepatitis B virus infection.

In DNA form, the CDR3 reads TGTGTCAGCAGCTTAGACAGGGGGCGAAACTACAATGAGCAGTTCTTC. Its protein product is CVSSLDRGRNYNEQFF. This rearrangement joins TRBV5-4 to TRBJ2-1; 10 nucleotides match TRBD1. There are 16 residues in the CDR3. Germline V CDR1 and CDR2: SGHNT, YYREEE (reference sequence).